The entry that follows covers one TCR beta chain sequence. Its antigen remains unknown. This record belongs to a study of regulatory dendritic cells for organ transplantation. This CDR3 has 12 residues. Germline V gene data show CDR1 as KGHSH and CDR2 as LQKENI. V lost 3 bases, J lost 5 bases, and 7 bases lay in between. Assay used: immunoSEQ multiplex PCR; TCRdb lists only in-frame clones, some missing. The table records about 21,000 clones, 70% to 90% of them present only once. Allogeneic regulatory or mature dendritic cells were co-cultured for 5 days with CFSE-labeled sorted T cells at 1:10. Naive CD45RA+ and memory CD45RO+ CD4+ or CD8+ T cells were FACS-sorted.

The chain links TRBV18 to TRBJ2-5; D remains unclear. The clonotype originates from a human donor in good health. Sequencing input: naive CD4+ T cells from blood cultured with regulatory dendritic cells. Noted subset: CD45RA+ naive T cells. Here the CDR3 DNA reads TGTGCCAGCTCACCCGAAGCGGAGACCCAGTACTTC. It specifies CASSPEAETQYF.